This is a list of T cell receptor beta chains from one sample in a study of cytomegalovirus exposure and HLA in healthy donors. Using immunoSEQ multiplex PCR, the repertoire was profiled, and TCRdb retains in-frame clones only, with some absent. The sample records 200,000 to 250,000 clones, approximately 82% being singletons. Specimen: PBMCs. The receptor set was obtained from a woman aged 40-49 years in good health and CMV-seronegative. Both conserved end residues are part of each CDR3. D genes are given only for firm matches. Clone sizes are given selectively: once, few, many, or a class where the clone is expanded.

j_gene | abundance | d_gene | v_gene | CDR3aa | CDR3nt
TRBJ1-2 | few | . | TRBV9 | CASSVDQRRGYGYTF | TGTGCCAGCAGCGTAGACCAGCGAAGGGGGTATGGCTACACCTTC
TRBJ2-5 | . | . | TRBV7-3 | CASSLTGVQETQYF | TGTGCCAGCAGCCTTACCGGGGTACAAGAGACCCAGTACTTC
TRBJ1-3 | . | . | TRBV10-3 | CAITANGNTIYF | TGTGCCATCACAGCGAATGGAAACACCATATATTTT
TRBJ1-4 | . | TRBD1 | TRBV19 | CASSPIPPDREEEKLFF | TGTGCCAGTAGTCCAATACCTCCGGACAGGGAGGAGGAAAAACTGTTTTTT
TRBJ1-2 | . | . | TRBV5-8 | CASSLDLGASGSYTF | TGTGCCAGCAGCTTGGATTTGGGCGCCTCGGGAAGCTACACCTTC
TRBJ2-7 | . | . | TRBV9 | CASSVDSPGDIIYEQYF | TGTGCCAGCAGCGTCGACTCGCCCGGGGACATTATCTACGAGCAGTACTTC
TRBJ1-3 | . | . | TRBV2 | CASSDLNSSGNTIYF | TGTGCCAGCAGCGATTTGAACAGCTCTGGAAACACCATATATTTT
TRBJ1-1 | . | TRBD1 | TRBV19 | CASSTDRAPMNTEAFF | TGTGCCAGTAGTACCGACAGGGCCCCCATGAACACTGAAGCTTTCTTT
TRBJ2-1 | once | TRBD2 | TRBV14 | CASSPRLAGIQFF | TGTGCCAGCAGCCCGAGACTAGCGGGGATTCAGTTCTTC
TRBJ1-1 | . | . | TRBV7-9 | CASSSTASTEAFF | TGTGCCAGCAGCTCGACAGCAAGCACTGAAGCTTTCTTT
TRBJ2-3 | . | TRBD1 | TRBV9 | CASSVGSGQSLTDTQYF | TGTGCCAGCAGCGTAGGGTCGGGACAGAGTCTGACAGATACGCAGTATTTT